These 22 T cell receptor beta chains originate from one sample sequenced in a study of long-term antiretroviral therapy in people with HIV (dated 2022 in TCRdb). The immunoSEQ hsTCRB v3.0 assay was used at survey level resolution to sequence the TRB variable region. Not all clones reach the TCRdb copy of this immuneACCESS table, which keeps in-frame sequences only. Checked studies attribute under half of the gap to unresolved V genes and leave the rest unexplained. Across this sample there are roughly 34,000 clones, with about 85% seen only once. The ten largest clones take up under 4% of the sample. This specimen was unsorted PBMCs, taken 1.9 years after starting antiretroviral therapy. The receptors were sampled from a man between 18 and 35 years old with HIV.

J is TRBJ2-1 and V is TRBV7-9; perhaps TRBD1 as D (6 bases). The germline V gene has CDR1 SEHNR and CDR2 FQNEAQ (reference sequence). The V end lost 2 bases, the J end lost 4 bases, and 18 bases lay between the germline ends. The CDR3 extends over 17 amino acids. CDR3 sequence (DNA): TGTGCCAGCAGCTTAAAGAATAACCAGGGGCATTACAATGAGCAGTTCTTC. This translates into CASSLKNNQGHYNEQFF. The full variable domain, rest sourced from reference TRBV7-9 and TRBJ2-1, is DTGVSQNPRHKITKRGQNVTFRCDPISEHNRLYWYRQTLGQGPEFLTYFQNEAQLEKSRLLSDRFSAERPKGSFSTLEIQRTEQGDSAMYLCASSLKNNQGHYNEQFFGPGTRLTVL.

The V call is TRBV27, the J call TRBJ1-1; TRBD1 matches 11 bases. The V gene end was trimmed by 5 bases and the J gene end by 4 bases; junction bases not matched to a gene: 9. Germline V gene sequence: CDR1 MNHEY, CDR2 SMNVEV (reference sequence). This CDR3 is built from 16 residues. The CDR3 nucleotides read TGTGCCAGCAGTCCACCCGGGACAGGGGGACGCACTGAAGCTTTCTTT. Its translation: CASSPPGTGGRTEAFF.

This chain uses TRBV6-1 with TRBJ2-7; D remains ambiguous. The V gene's germline CDR1 is MNHNS and CDR2 SASEGT. Trimming shortened V by 0 bases and J by 3 bases, and 15 bases separated the two germline ends. The length of the CDR3 is 16 residues. Here the CDR3 DNA reads TGTGCCAGCAGTGAAGCCCATGGTGACGGATACTACGAGCAGTACTTC. As protein: CASSEAHGDGYYEQYF.

V is TRBV4-1 and J is TRBJ1-5, with TRBD1 identical over 8 bases. CDR3 length equals 13 residues. Germline V gives CDR1 MGHRA, CDR2 YSYEKL. V dropped 4 bases and J dropped 7; count of bases not matched to a gene: 3. The CDR3 DNA reads as TGCGCCAGCAGCCTAGGGACAGGCCAGCCCCAGCATTTT. It translates to CASSLGTGQPQHF.

V gene TRBV5-1 combines with J gene TRBJ2-1, with 9 positions matching TRBD2. The CDR3 loop spans 16 amino acids. The V gene end was trimmed by 1 base and the J gene end by 5 bases; junction bases not matched to a gene: 7. Per germline, CDR1 SGHRS and CDR2 YFSETQ. CDR3 nucleotide sequence: TGCGCCAGCAGCTTGAGGCGACTAGCGGAGGACAATGAGCAGTTCTTC. Protein product: CASSLRRLAEDNEQFF.

This chain connects TRBV10-3 to TRBJ2-3, with D perhaps being TRBD1 or TRBD2 (5 bases each). V lost 6 bases to trimming and J lost 3 bases, with 13 bases between them. CDR1 is ENHRY, CDR2 SYGVKD, per germline. The CDR3 runs 14 residues. CDR3 amino acids: CAIRLSGGTDTQYF. As DNA, the CDR3 is TGTGCCATCAGACTCAGTGGGGGAACAGATACGCAGTATTTT.

There are a few counts of this clone. The V call is TRBV7-3, the J call TRBJ2-5; D is undetermined. The germline V gene encodes CDR1 SGHTA and CDR2 FQGTGA. Trimming shortened V by 5 bases and J by 4 bases, and 11 bases separated the two germline ends. The CDR3 has 13 amino acids. Here the CDR3 reads CASSKSLGETQYF. The CDR3 coding sequence is TGTGCCAGCAGCAAGAGCTTGGGAGAGACCCAGTACTTC.

This clone was seen a single time. V and J are TRBV5-1 and TRBJ1-2; D may be TRBD1 (6 bases). Germline assignment: CDR1 SGHRS and CDR2 YFSETQ. Trimming took off 0 bases at V and 7 bases at J, with 16 bases between the two ends. This CDR3 contains 15 residues. CDR3 amino acids: CASSLGLTGTGGYTF. The CDR3 DNA follows: TGCGCCAGCAGCTTGGGCCTCACAGGGACGGGTGGCTACACCTTC.

This clone was counted a few times. CDR3 protein: CASRPRGPGSNSPLHF. The CDR3, as DNA: TGTGCCAGCCGCCCCAGGGGGCCGGGGAGTAATTCACCCCTCCACTTT. The chain is built from TRBV2 and TRBJ1-6; 8 nucleotides agree with TRBD1. CDR3 length equals 16 residues. Per germline, CDR1 SNHLY and CDR2 FYNNEI. V shed 8 bases and J 6 bases; nucleotides not matched to a gene: 12.

This clone was seen once. This chain connects TRBV18 to TRBJ1-2; D might be TRBD1 (5 bases). Deletions cut 3 bases from V and 5 bases from J, with 16 bases between. Germline V gene sequence: CDR1 KGHSH, CDR2 LQKENI. The CDR3 length is 15 residues. The CDR3 reads CASSPSGTPHYGYTF. The DNA of the CDR3 is TGTGCCAGCTCACCCTCAGGGACCCCGCATTATGGCTACACCTTC.

The chain uses TRBV5-1 and TRBJ1-1; D is unclear. The CDR3 loop spans 14 amino acids. V was trimmed by 0 bases and J by 4 bases, leaving 10 bases between them. Germline V gene sequence: CDR1 SGHRS, CDR2 YFSETQ. The CDR3 DNA is TGCGCCAGCAGCTTGGTCGGGGAAGGCACTGAAGCTTTCTTT. This encodes CASSLVGEGTEAFF.

V usage is TRBV6-1 and J usage is TRBJ2-3; a possible D gene is TRBD1 (6 bases). Germline CDR1 reads MNHNS; CDR2 reads SASEGT. This CDR3 spans 14 amino acids. The germline V and J ends were trimmed by 6 bases and 4 bases, with 14 bases remaining between them. CDR3 amino acids: CASRGQQGADTQYF. DNA for the CDR3: TGTGCCAGCAGGGGGCAACAGGGTGCAGATACGCAGTATTTT.

Only a few counts were recorded for this clone. The chain recombines TRBV19 with TRBJ2-2; no clear D. V lost 10 bases and J 8 bases, leaving 17 bases between the germline ends. The CDR3 runs to 13 residues. Germline loops: CDR1 LNHDA, CDR2 SQIVND (reference sequence). CDR3 sequence reads: CATKYRVGGELFF. As DNA, the CDR3 is TGTGCCACTAAGTATAGAGTAGGGGGGGAGCTGTTTTTT.

J is TRBJ1-2 and V is TRBV29-1; a weak D match, TRBD1 (5 bases). The CDR3 spans 12 residues. Trimming shortened V by 4 bases and J by 4 bases, and 10 bases separated the two germline ends. From germline, CDR1 is SQVTM and CDR2 ANQGSEA. The DNA for the CDR3 is TGCAGCGTTGGGAGTGGGGGCTATGGCTACACCTTC. It is translated as CSVGSGGYGYTF.

The CDR3 region is CASSRGLAGGAYNEQFF. CDR3 sequence (DNA): TGCGCCAGCAGCCGGGGACTAGCGGGGGGGGCTTACAATGAGCAGTTCTTC. This chain connects TRBV5-1 to TRBJ2-1, with 16 bases that match TRBD2. V was clipped by 4 bases and J by 4 bases; unmatched bases: 5. The CDR3 has 17 amino acids. Germline values: CDR1 SGHRS, CDR2 YFSETQ.

As to this clone: In the same sample, other DNA sequences code for this CDR3. The rearrangement joins TRBV5-4 to TRBJ2-5; a weak D match, TRBD1 (5 bases). V lost 4 bases, J lost 2 bases, and 9 bases lay in between. Germline V gene sequence: CDR1 SGHNT, CDR2 YYREEE (reference sequence). The CDR3 is made up of 13 amino acids. The CDR3 coding sequence is TGTGCCAGCAGCCGACAGCAACAAGAGACCCAGTACTTC. Translated, it gives CASSRQQQETQYF.

The CDR3 loop reads CASSSHSTGCQPQHF. CDR3 bases: TGTGCCAGCAGCTCGCACTCGACAGGGTGCCAGCCCCAGCATTTT. V gene TRBV7-3 combines with J gene TRBJ1-5; 7 bases map to TRBD1. V lost 4 bases and J lost 7; bases outside the gene matches: 10. CDR1 is SGHTA and CDR2 is FQGTGA in the germline V gene. The CDR3 totals 15 residues. The full variable domain, in which reference TRBV7-3 and TRBJ1-5 provide the parts outside the CDR3, is GAGVSQTPSNKVTEKGKYVELRCDPISGHTALYWYRQSLGQGPEFLIYFQGTGAADDSGLPNDRFFAVRPEGSVSTLKIQRTERGDSAVYLCASSSHSTGCQPQHFGDGTRLSIL.

The chain has TRBV2 and TRBJ1-5, with a weak D call TRBD1 (6 bases). The CDR3 runs 14 residues. Germline CDR1 SNHLY, CDR2 FYNNEI. V was trimmed by 6 bases and J by 6 bases, leaving 15 bases between them. The CDR3 bases are TGTGCCAGCAGGACCGGGGGGGCCGGTCAGCCCCAGCATTTT. It encodes CASRTGGAGQPQHF.

The V call is TRBV10-3, the J call TRBJ2-7; the D gene is possibly TRBD2 (5 bases). Trimming shortened V by 4 bases and J by 7 bases, and 14 bases separated the two germline ends. CDR1 ENHRY and CDR2 SYGVKD come from the germline V gene. The CDR3 spans 13 residues. The CDR3 here is CAISGPSSGEQYF. The CDR3 DNA sequence: TGTGCCATCAGTGGGCCGAGTTCGGGGGAGCAGTACTTC.

The J gene is TRBJ2-5, the V gene TRBV7-9; possibly TRBD2 for D (6 bases). This CDR3 has 14 amino acids. Germline V gene sequence: CDR1 SEHNR, CDR2 FQNEAQ (reference sequence). V was pared by 5 bases and J by 2 bases, with 12 bases between. The CDR3 DNA follows: TGTGCCAGCAGCAAAACGGGGGAGCAAGAGACCCAGTACTTC. Encoded protein: CASSKTGEQETQYF. Using reference TRBV7-9 and TRBJ2-5 for the parts outside the CDR3, the full variable domain is DTGVSQNPRHKITKRGQNVTFRCDPISEHNRLYWYRQTLGQGPEFLTYFQNEAQLEKSRLLSDRFSAERPKGSFSTLEIQRTEQGDSAMYLCASSKTGEQETQYFGPGTRLLVL.

The CDR3 is CASSVSPETRLHYGYTF. CDR3 DNA: TGTGCCAGCAGCGTAAGTCCCGAGACAAGACTTCACTATGGCTACACCTTC. The genes are TRBV9 and TRBJ1-2; D gene ambiguous. Germline V CDR1 and CDR2: SGDLS, YYNGEE. Trimming pared 1 base from V and 3 bases from J, leaving 19 bases between. The CDR3 runs to 17 residues.

The rearrangement links TRBV2 to TRBJ2-1; TRBD1 agrees at 7 bases. The CDR3 is 15 residues long. The germline CDR1 and CDR2 sequences are SNHLY and FYNNEI. V lost 6 bases to trimming and J lost 8 bases; unmatched junction nucleotides: 13. The CDR3 nucleotides are TGTGCCAGCAGAGCCACGACAGGGTCCTGGGATGAGCAGTTCTTC. Translated: CASRATTGSWDEQFF.